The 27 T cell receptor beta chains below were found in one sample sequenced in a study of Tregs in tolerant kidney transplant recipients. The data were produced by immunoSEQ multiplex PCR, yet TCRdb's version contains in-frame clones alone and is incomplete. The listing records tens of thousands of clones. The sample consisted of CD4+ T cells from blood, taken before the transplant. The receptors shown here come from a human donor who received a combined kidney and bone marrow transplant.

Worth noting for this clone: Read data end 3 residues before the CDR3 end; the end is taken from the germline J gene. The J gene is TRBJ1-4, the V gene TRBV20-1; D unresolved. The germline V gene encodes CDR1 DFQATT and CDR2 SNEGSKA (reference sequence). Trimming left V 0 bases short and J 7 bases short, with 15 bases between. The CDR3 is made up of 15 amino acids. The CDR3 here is CSARDSEAQVEKLFF. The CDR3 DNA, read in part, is TGCAGTGCTAGAGATTCTGAAGCTCAGGTTGAAAAA.

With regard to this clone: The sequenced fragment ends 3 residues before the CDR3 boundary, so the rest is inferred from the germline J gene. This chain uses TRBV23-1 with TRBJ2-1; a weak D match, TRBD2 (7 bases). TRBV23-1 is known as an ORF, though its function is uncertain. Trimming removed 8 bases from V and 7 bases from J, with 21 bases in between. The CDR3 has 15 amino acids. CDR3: CASGGTGGRSNEQFF. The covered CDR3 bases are TGCGCCAGCGGAGGGACGGGGGGCCGATCTAATGAG.

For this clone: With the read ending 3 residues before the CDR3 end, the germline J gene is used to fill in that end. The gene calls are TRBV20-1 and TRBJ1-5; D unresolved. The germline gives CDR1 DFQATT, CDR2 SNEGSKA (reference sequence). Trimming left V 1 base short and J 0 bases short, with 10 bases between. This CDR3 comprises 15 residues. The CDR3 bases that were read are TGCAGTGCTAGAGCCTTGCGGGATAGCAATCAGCCC. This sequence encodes CSARALRDSNQP. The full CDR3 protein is CSARALRDSNQPQHF.

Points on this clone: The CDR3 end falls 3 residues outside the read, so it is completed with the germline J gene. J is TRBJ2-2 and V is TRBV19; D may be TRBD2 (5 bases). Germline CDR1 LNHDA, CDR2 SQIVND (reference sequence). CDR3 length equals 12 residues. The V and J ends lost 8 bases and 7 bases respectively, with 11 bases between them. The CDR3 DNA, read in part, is TGTGCCAGTGGGCTCGAGGGCGGGGAG. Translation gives CASGLEGGE. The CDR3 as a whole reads CASGLEGGELFF.

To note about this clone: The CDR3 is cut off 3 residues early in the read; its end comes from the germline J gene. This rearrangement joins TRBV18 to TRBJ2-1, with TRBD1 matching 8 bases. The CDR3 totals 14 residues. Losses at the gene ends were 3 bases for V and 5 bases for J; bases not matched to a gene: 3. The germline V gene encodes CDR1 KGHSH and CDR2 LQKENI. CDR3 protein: CASSPPTGDNEQFF. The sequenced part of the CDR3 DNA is TGTGCCAGCTCACCCCCGACAGGGGACAATGAG.

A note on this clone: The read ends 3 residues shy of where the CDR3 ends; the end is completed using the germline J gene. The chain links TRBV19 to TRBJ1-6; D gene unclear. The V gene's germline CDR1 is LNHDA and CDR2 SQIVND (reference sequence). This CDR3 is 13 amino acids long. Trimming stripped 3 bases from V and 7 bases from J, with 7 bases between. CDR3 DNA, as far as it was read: TGTGCCAGTAGTATGCGGGTGAATTCACCC. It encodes CASSMRVNSP. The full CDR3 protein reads CASSMRVNSPLHF.

The sequenced part of the CDR3 DNA is TGTGCCAGTAGTATGGACAGCAACTATGGC. This gives the protein CASSMDSNYG. The CDR3 in its entirety is CASSMDSNYGYTF. The rearrangement uses TRBV19 and TRBJ1-2; possibly TRBD1 for D (6 bases). Read sequence stops 3 residues before the CDR3 end, and the germline J gene provides the missing end. CDR1 and CDR2 (germline): LNHDA, SQIVND (reference sequence). V lost 3 bases to trimming and J lost 2 bases, with 7 bases between them. This CDR3 has 13 amino acids.

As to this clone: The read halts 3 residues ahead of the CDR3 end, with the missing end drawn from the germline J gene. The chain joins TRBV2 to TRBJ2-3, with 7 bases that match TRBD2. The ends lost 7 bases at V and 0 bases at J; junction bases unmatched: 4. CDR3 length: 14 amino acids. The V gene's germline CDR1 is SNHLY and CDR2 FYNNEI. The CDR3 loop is CASTLAESTDTQYF. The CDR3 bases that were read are TGTGCCAGCACGCTAGCGGAGAGCACAGATACG.

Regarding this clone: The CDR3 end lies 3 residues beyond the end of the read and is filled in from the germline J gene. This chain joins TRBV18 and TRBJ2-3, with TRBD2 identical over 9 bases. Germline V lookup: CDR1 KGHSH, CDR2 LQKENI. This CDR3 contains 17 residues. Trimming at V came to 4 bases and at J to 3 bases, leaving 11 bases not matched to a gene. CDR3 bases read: TGTGCCAGCTCACTTACACTAGCGGGCCTGAGAACAGATACG. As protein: CASSLTLAGLRTDT. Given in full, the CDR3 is CASSLTLAGLRTDTQYF.

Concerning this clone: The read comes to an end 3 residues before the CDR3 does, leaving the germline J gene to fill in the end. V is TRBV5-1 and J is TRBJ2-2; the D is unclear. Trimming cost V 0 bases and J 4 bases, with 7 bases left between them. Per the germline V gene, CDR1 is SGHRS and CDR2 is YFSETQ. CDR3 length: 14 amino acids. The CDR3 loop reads CASSLAKGTGELFF. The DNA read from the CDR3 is TGCGCCAGCAGCTTGGCCAAGGGCACCGGGGAG.

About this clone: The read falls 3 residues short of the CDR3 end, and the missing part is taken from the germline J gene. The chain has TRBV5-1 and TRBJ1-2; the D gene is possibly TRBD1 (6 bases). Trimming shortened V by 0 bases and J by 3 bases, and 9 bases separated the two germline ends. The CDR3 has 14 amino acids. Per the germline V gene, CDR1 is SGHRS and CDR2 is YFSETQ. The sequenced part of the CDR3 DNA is TGCGCCAGCAGCTTGGGGAACAGGGACTATGGC. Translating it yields CASSLGNRDYG. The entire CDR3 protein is CASSLGNRDYGYTF.

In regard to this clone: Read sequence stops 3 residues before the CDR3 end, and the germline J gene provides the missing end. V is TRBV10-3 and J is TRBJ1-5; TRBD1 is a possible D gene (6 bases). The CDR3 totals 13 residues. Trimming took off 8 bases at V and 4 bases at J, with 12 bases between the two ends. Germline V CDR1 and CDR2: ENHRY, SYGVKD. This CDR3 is CAIQDSTNQPQHF. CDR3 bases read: TGTGCCATCCAGGACAGTACAAATCAGCCC.

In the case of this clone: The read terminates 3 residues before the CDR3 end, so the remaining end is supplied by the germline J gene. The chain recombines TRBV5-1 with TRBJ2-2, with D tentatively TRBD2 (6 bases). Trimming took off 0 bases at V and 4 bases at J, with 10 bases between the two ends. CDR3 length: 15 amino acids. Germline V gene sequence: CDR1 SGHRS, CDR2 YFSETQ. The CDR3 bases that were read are TGCGCCAGCAGCTTGGCCGCCGGGGGCACCGGGGAG. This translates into CASSLAAGGTGE. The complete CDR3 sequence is CASSLAAGGTGELFF.

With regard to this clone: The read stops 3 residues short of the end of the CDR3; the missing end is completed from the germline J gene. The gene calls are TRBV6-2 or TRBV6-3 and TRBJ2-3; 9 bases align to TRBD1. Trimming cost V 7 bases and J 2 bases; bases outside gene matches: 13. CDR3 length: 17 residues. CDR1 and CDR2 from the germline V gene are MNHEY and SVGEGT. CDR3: CASNSPHGQGLTDTQYF. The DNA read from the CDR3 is TGTGCCAGCAATTCCCCTCACGGACAGGGGCTCACAGATACG.

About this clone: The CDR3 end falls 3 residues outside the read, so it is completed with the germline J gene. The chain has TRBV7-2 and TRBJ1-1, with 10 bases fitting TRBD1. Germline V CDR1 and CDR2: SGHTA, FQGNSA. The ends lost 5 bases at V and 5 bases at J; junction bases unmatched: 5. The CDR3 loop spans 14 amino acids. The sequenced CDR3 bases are TGTGCCAGCAGCGCTTGGACAGGGGGGACTGAA. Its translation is CASSAWTGGTE. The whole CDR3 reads CASSAWTGGTEAFF.

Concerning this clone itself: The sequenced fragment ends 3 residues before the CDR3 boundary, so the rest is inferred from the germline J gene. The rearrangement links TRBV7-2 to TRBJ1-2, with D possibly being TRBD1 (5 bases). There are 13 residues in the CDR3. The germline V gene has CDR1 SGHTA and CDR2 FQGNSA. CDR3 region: CASSPTGDFGYTF. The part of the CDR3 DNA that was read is TGTGCCAGCAGCCCAACAGGTGATTTCGGC.

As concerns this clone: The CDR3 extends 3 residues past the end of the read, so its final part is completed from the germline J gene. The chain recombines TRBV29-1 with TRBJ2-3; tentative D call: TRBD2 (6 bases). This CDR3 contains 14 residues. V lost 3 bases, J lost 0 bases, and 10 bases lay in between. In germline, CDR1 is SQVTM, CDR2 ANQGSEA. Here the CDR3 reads CSVDGRGSTDTQYF. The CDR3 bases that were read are TGCAGCGTTGATGGTCGGGGGAGCACAGATACG.

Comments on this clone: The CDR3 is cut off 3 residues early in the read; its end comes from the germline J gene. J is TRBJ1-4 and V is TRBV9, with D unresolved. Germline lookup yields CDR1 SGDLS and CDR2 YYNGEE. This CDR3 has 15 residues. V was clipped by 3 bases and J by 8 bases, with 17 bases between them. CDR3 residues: CASSAWNSPGEKLFF. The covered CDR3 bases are TGTGCCAGCAGCGCTTGGAACTCGCCGGGGGAAAAA.

Here the CDR3 reads CASSSIAGGGEQFF. The covered CDR3 bases are TGTGCCAGCAGCTCCATAGCGGGAGGCGGTGAG. The chain couples TRBV7-9 to TRBJ2-1, with TRBD2 matching 10 bases. The CDR3 extends 3 residues past the end of the read, so its final part is completed from the germline J gene. V lost 4 bases and J lost 9; bases outside the gene matches: 6. Germline lookup yields CDR1 SEHNR and CDR2 FQNEAQ (reference sequence). The CDR3 extends over 14 amino acids.

This CDR3 is CSARITQGQRAITDTQYF. CDR3 bases read: TGCAGTGCTAGAATCACCCAGGGACAGCGGGCTATCACAGATACG. The chain carries TRBV20-1 and TRBJ2-3, with a weak D call TRBD1 (7 bases). The read terminates 3 residues before the CDR3 end, so the remaining end is supplied by the germline J gene. CDR1 is DFQATT, CDR2 SNEGSKA, per germline (reference sequence). This CDR3 is 18 amino acids long. V was trimmed by 2 bases and J by 2 bases, leaving 23 bases between them.

CDR3 sequence: CASSIGGQGNTEAFF. Partial CDR3 DNA: TGTGCCAGTAGTATAGGAGGGCAGGGGAACACTGAA. This chain uses TRBV19 with TRBJ1-1, with a possible D match to TRBD1 (5 bases). The read halts 3 residues ahead of the CDR3 end, with the missing end drawn from the germline J gene. This CDR3 comprises 15 residues. V was pared by 1 base and J by 1 base, with 10 bases between. Germline loops: CDR1 LNHDA, CDR2 SQIVND (reference sequence).

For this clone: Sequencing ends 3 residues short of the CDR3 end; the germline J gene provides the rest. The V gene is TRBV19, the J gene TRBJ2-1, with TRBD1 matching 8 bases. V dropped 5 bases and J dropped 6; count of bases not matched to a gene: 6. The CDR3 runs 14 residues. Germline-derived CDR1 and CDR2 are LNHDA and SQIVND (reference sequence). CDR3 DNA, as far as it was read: TGTGCCAGTAGTCCAGGGACAGGAACCAATGAG. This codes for CASSPGTGTNE. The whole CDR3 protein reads CASSPGTGTNEQFF.

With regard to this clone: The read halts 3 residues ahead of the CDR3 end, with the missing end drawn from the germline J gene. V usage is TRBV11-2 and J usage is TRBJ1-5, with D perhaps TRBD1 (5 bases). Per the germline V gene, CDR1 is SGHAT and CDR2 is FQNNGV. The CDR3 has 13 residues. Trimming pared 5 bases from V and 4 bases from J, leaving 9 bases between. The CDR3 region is CASSRQQNQPQHF. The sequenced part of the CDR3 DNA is TGTGCCAGCAGCCGACAGCAAAATCAGCCC.

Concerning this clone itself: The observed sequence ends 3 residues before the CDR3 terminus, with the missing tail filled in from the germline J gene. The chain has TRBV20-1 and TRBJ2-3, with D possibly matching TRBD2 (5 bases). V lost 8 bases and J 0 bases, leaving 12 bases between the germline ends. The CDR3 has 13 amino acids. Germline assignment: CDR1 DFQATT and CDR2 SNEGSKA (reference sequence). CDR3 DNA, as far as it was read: TGCAGTTCAGGACTTATTAGCACAGATACG. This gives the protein CSSGLISTDT. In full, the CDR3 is CSSGLISTDTQYF.

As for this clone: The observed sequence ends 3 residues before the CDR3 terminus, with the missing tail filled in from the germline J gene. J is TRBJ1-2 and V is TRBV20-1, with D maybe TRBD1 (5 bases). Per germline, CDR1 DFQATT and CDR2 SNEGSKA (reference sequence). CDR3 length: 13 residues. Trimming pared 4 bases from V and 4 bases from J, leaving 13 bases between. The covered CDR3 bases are TGCAGTGCTACTACAGGTATCGGCTATGGC. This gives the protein CSATTGIGYG. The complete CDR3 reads CSATTGIGYGYTF.

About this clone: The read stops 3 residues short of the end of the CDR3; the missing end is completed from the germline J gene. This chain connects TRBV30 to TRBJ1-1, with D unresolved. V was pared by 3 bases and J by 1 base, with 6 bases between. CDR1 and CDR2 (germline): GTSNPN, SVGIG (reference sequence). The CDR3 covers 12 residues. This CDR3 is CAWRQENTEAFF. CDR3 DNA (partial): TGTGCCTGGAGACAAGAGAACACTGAA.

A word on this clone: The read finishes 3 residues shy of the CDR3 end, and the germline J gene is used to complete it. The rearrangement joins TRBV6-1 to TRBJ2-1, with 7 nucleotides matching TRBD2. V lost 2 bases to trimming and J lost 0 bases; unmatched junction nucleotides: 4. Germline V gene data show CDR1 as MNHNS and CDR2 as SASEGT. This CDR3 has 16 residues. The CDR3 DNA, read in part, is TGTGCCAGCAGTGAAACTCTAGCGGCCTCCTACAATGAG. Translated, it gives CASSETLAASYNE. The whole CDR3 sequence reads CASSETLAASYNEQFF.